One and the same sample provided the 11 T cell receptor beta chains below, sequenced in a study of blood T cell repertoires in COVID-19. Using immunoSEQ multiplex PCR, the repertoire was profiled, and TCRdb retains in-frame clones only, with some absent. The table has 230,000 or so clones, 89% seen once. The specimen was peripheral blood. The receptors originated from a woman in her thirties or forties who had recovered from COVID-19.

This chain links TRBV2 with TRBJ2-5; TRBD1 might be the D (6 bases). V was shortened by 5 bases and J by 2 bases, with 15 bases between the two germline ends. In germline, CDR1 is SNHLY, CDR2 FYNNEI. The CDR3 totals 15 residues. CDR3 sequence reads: CASSPQRTVQETQYF. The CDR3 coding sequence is TGTGCCAGCAGTCCCCAGCGGACAGTTCAAGAGACCCAGTACTTC.

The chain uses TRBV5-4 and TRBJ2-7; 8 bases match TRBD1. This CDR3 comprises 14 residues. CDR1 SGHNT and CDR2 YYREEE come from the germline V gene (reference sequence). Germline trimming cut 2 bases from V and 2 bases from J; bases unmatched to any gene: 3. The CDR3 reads CASSLQGETYEQYF. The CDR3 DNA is TGTGCCAGCAGCTTACAGGGGGAAACCTACGAGCAGTACTTC.

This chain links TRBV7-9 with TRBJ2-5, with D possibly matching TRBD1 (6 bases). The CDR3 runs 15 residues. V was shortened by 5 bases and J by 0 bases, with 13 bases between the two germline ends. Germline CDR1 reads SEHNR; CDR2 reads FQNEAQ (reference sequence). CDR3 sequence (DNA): TGTGCCAGCAGCGGGGGCGTGAGGGACCAAGAGACCCAGTACTTC. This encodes CASSGGVRDQETQYF.

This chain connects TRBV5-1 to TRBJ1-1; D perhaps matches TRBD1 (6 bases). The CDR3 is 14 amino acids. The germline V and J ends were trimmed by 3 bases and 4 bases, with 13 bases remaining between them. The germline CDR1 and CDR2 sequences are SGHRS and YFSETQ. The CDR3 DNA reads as TGCGCCAGCAGCTGGGGGGGCGAGGGCACTGAAGCTTTCTTT. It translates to CASSWGGEGTEAFF. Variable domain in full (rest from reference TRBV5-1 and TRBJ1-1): KAGVTQTPRYLIKTRGQQVTLSCSPISGHRSVSWYQQTPGQGLQFLFEYFSETQRNKGNFPGRFSGRQFSNSRSEMNVSTLELGDSALYLCASSWGGEGTEAFFGQGTRLTVV.

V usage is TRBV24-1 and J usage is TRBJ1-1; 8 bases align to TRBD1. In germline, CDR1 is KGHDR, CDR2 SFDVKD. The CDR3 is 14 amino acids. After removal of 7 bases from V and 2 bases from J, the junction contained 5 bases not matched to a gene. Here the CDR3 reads CATRGTGENTEAFF. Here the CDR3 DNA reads TGTGCCACCAGAGGGACAGGAGAAAACACTGAAGCTTTCTTT.

The CDR3 nucleotides read TGCGCCAGCTCCGCGGCGGGGGCCGGGGAGCTGTTTTTT. It yields the protein CASSAAGAGELFF. The V call is TRBV10-1, the J call TRBJ2-2; 7 nucleotides match TRBD2. Trimming at V came to 8 bases and at J to 6 bases, leaving 6 bases not matched to a gene. This CDR3 spans 13 amino acids. Germline V CDR1 and CDR2: WNHNN, SYGVQD (reference sequence).

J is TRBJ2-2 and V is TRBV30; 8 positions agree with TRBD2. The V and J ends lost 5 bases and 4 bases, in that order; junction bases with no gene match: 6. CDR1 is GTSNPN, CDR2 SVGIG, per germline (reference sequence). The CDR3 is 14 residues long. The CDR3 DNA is TGTGCCTGGCGCGGGGGGCCAGGCACCGGGGAGCTGTTTTTT. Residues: CAWRGGPGTGELFF.

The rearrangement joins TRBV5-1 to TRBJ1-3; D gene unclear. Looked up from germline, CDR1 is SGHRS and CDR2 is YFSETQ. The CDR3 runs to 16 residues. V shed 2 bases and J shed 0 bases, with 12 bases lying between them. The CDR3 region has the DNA TGCGCCAGCAGCTTTGACACTCTCAACTCTGGAAACACCATATATTTT. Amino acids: CASSFDTLNSGNTIYF.

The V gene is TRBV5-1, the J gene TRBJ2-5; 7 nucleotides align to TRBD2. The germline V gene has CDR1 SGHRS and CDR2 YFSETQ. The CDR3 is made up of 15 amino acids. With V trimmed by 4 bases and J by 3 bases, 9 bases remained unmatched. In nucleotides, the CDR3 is TGCGCCAGCAGCCTCCTCGGGACTACCAAAGAGACCCAGTACTTC. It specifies CASSLLGTTKETQYF. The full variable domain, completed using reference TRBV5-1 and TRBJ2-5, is KAGVTQTPRYLIKTRGQQVTLSCSPISGHRSVSWYQQTPGQGLQFLFEYFSETQRNKGNFPGRFSGRQFSNSRSEMNVSTLELGDSALYLCASSLLGTTKETQYFGPGTRLLVL.

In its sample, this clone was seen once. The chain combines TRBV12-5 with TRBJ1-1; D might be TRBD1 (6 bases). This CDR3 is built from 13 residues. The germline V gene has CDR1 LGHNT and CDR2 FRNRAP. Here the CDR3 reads CAGLGTQNTEAFF. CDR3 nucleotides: TGTGCGGGTTTAGGGACACAGAACACTGAAGCTTTCTTT. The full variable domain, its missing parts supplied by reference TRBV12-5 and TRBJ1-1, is DARVTQTPRHKVTEMGQEVTMRCQPILGHNTVFWYRQTMMQGLELLAYFRNRAPLDDSGMPKDRFSAEMPDATLATLKIQPSEPRDSAVYFCAGLGTQNTEAFFGQGTRLTVV.

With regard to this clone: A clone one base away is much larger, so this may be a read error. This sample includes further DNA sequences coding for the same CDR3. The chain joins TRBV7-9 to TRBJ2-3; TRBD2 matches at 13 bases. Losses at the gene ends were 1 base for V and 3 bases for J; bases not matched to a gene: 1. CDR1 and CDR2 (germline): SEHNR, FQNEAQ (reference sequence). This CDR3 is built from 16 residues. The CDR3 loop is CASSLGTSGSTDTQYF. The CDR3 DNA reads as TGTGCCAGCAGCTTAGGGACTAGCGGGAGTACAGATACGCAGTATTTT.